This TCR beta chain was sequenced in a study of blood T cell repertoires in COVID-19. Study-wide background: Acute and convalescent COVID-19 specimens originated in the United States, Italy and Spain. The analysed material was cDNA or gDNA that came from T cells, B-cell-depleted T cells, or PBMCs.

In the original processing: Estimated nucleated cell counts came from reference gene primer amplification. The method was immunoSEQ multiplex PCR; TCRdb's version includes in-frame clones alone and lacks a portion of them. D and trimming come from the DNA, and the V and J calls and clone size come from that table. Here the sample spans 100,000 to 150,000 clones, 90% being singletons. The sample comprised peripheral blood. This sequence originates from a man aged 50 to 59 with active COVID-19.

CDR3 residues: CASSPSGGSYNEQFF. As DNA, the CDR3 is TGTGCCAGCAGCCCTAGCGGGGGCTCCTACAATGAGCAGTTCTTC. This chain uses TRBV3-1 (or the pseudogene TRBV3-2) with TRBJ2-1; 10 nucleotides align to TRBD2. Germline trimming cut 4 bases from V and 0 bases from J; bases unmatched to any gene: 0. Germline CDR1 reads LGHDT; CDR2 reads YNNKEL (reference sequence). The CDR3 totals 15 residues.